One and the same sample provided the 19 T cell receptor beta chains below, sequenced in a study of blood T cell repertoires in COVID-19. Produced via immunoSEQ multiplex PCR; TCRdb's table is partial and in-frame only. The table shows roughly 130,000 clones, with around 88% occurring only once. Sequenced: PBMCs or T cells enriched from blood (not recorded which). Every receptor here comes from a woman aged 50 to 60 who had recovered from COVID-19.

The V and J genes are TRBV7-3 and TRBJ1-5; D is uncertain. Per germline, CDR1 SGHTA and CDR2 FQGTGA. The CDR3 is 16 amino acids. With 0 bases removed from V and 4 bases from J, the gap between germline ends came to 13 bases. Here the CDR3 reads CASSLTRPSGNQPQHF. The CDR3 coding sequence is TGTGCCAGCAGCTTAACCCGGCCCTCGGGAAATCAGCCCCAGCATTTT.

V usage is TRBV11-2 and J usage is TRBJ2-7; D unresolved. CDR1 and CDR2 from the germline V gene are SGHAT and FQNNGV. Trimming took off 1 base at V and 0 bases at J, with 10 bases between the two ends. This CDR3 spans 15 amino acids. In nucleotides, the CDR3 is TGTGCCAGCAGCTTAGGGCAGGCCGACTCCTACGAGCAGTACTTC. Translated: CASSLGQADSYEQYF.

The chain employs TRBV15 and TRBJ1-2; D remains ambiguous. The CDR3 extends over 13 amino acids. The ends were cut back, 7 bases at V and 3 bases at J, with 12 bases in the middle. From germline, CDR1 is LNHNV and CDR2 YYDKDF (reference sequence). CDR3 DNA: TGTGCCACCAATCGGGGTGGGGACTATGGCTACACCTTC. It yields the protein CATNRGGDYGYTF.

V and J are TRBV19 and TRBJ2-7; D may be TRBD1 (6 bases). Germline values: CDR1 LNHDA, CDR2 SQIVND (reference sequence). Trimming left V 10 bases short and J 0 bases short, with 13 bases between. The CDR3 runs to 13 residues. The chain's CDR3 is CATEGENSYEQYF. The DNA of the CDR3 is TGTGCCACCGAGGGGGAAAACTCCTACGAGCAGTACTTC.

This chain links TRBV7-9 with TRBJ2-2, with 9 positions matching TRBD1. J gave up 3 bases and V 5 bases, and 7 bases lay outside the gene matches. Germline loops: CDR1 SEHNR, CDR2 FQNEAQ (reference sequence). There are 16 residues in the CDR3. The CDR3 protein is CASSPRQGVYTGELFF. DNA of the CDR3: TGTGCCAGCAGCCCTCGACAGGGGGTTTACACCGGGGAGCTGTTTTTT.

The genes are TRBV7-9 and TRBJ1-2; D uncertain. CDR3 length equals 15 residues. CDR1 and CDR2 from the germline V gene are SEHNR and FQNEAQ (reference sequence). The V end was cut by 6 bases, the J end by 2 bases, with 16 bases between. The CDR3 region is CASSPALVANYGYTF. CDR3 nucleotides: TGTGCCAGCAGTCCCGCCTTGGTGGCCAACTATGGCTACACCTTC.

The genes are TRBV10-1 and TRBJ2-7; D remains ambiguous. Deletions cut 3 bases from V and 2 bases from J, with 14 bases between. This CDR3 is built from 15 residues. CDR1 and CDR2 (germline): WNHNN, SYGVQD (reference sequence). CDR3 nucleotides: TGCGCCAGCAGTGATTGGGCTTCAGAAGCCTACGAGCAGTACTTC. Translation: CASSDWASEAYEQYF.

The chain recombines TRBV5-5 with TRBJ2-3; a weak D match, TRBD2 (6 bases). Looked up from germline, CDR1 is SGHKS and CDR2 is YYEKEE (reference sequence). The CDR3 consists of 13 residues. Trimming shortened V by 7 bases and J by 5 bases, and 14 bases separated the two germline ends. The CDR3 coding sequence is TGTGCCAGCCTAATGTGGGGGGAAGATACGCAGTATTTT. Its protein is CASLMWGEDTQYF.

The chain combines TRBV2 with TRBJ2-1, with 10 bases identical to TRBD2. Per germline, CDR1 SNHLY and CDR2 FYNNEI. V shed 9 bases and J 12 bases; nucleotides not matched to a gene: 8. CDR3 length equals 12 residues. The CDR3: CARRASGGVQFF. In nucleotides, the CDR3 is TGTGCCAGGAGGGCTAGCGGGGGCGTGCAGTTCTTC.

This clone was seen once. V gene TRBV2 combines with J gene TRBJ2-5; 9 bases fit TRBD2. Germline assignment: CDR1 SNHLY and CDR2 FYNNEI. The CDR3 is made up of 16 amino acids. With 1 base clipped from V and 3 bases from J, the junction kept 6 bases outside the gene matches. The CDR3 is CASSEGSGGGEETQYF. CDR3 in DNA: TGTGCCAGCAGTGAAGGGTCTGGCGGGGGGGAAGAGACCCAGTACTTC.

V and J are TRBV5-4 and TRBJ2-2; 12 nucleotides align to TRBD1. Germline V lookup: CDR1 SGHNT, CDR2 YYREEE (reference sequence). The CDR3 covers 15 residues. V lost 8 bases, J lost 5 bases, and 7 bases stayed unmatched. CDR3 in amino acids: CASTGQGALTGELFF. Here the CDR3 DNA reads TGTGCCAGTACGGGACAGGGGGCGCTGACCGGGGAGCTGTTTTTT.

The chain has TRBV19 and TRBJ1-5; TRBD1 matches 8 bases. The CDR3 is made up of 16 amino acids. The germline CDR1 and CDR2 sequences are LNHDA and SQIVND (reference sequence). V shed 5 bases and J 1 base; nucleotides not matched to a gene: 7. CDR3 protein: CASSDGQGGSNQPQHF. Here the CDR3 DNA reads TGTGCCAGTAGTGATGGACAGGGAGGCAGCAATCAGCCCCAGCATTTT.

The chain couples TRBV5-8 to TRBJ1-4, with D uncertain. Trimming took 0 bases from V and 8 from J, leaving 11 bases between them. There are 14 residues in the CDR3. Germline V lookup: CDR1 SGHTS, CDR2 YDEGEE. CDR3 residues: CASSLAGLNEKLFF. In nucleotides, the CDR3 is TGTGCCAGCAGCTTGGCCGGGTTGAACGAAAAACTGTTTTTT.

The rearrangement joins TRBV11-2 to TRBJ2-2; D is possibly TRBD2 (6 bases). CDR1 is SGHAT and CDR2 is FQNNGV in the germline V gene. Trimming took off 5 bases at V and 4 bases at J, with 14 bases between the two ends. The length of the CDR3 is 15 residues. The CDR3 DNA follows: TGTGCCAGCAGCCGGCTGGGACTCGCCACCGGGGAGCTGTTTTTT. Translated, it gives CASSRLGLATGELFF.

The CDR3 spells CASSAGDRISGANVLTF. The CDR3 DNA is TGTGCCAGCAGCGCGGGGGACAGAATCTCTGGGGCCAACGTCCTGACTTTC. The J gene is TRBJ2-6, the V gene TRBV9; a weak D match, TRBD1 (7 bases). There are 17 residues in the CDR3. The V gene lost 3 bases and the J gene lost 0 bases, with 13 bases spanning the gap. The V gene's germline CDR1 is SGDLS and CDR2 YYNGEE.

The chain recombines TRBV18 with TRBJ2-5; 10 positions match TRBD1. The CDR3 has 16 amino acids. V shed 6 bases and J 4 bases; nucleotides not matched to a gene: 11. Germline V gives CDR1 KGHSH, CDR2 LQKENI. This chain's CDR3 is CASSPRDRGGGETQYF. In nucleotides, the CDR3 is TGTGCCAGCTCCCCTAGGGACAGGGGCGGAGGAGAGACCCAGTACTTC.

V is TRBV5-1 and J is TRBJ2-7; 12 nucleotides match TRBD2. V lost 6 bases, J lost 2 bases, and 9 bases stayed unmatched. The CDR3 contains 16 residues. Germline loops: CDR1 SGHRS, CDR2 YFSETQ. CDR3 residues: CASKELAGGKTYEQYF. As DNA, the CDR3 is TGCGCCAGCAAGGAGCTAGCGGGGGGGAAAACCTACGAGCAGTACTTC.

The chain combines TRBV2 with TRBJ1-2, with TRBD1 matching 7 bases. The CDR3 extends over 15 amino acids. CDR1 SNHLY and CDR2 FYNNEI come from the germline V gene. The junction had 12 bases not matched to a gene; V was cut back by 6 bases and J by 5 bases. The DNA for the CDR3 is TGTGCCAGCAGCACTCGACAGGGATCGGGGTATGGCTACACCTTC. It yields the protein CASSTRQGSGYGYTF.

This chain's CDR3 is CASSLMGQGGQTQYF. The DNA of the CDR3 is TGTGCCAGCAGCCTGATGGGACAGGGTGGTCAGACCCAGTACTTC. The genes are TRBV7-6 and TRBJ2-5, with TRBD1 matching 9 bases. This CDR3 contains 15 residues. The germline CDR1 and CDR2 sequences are SGHVS and FNYEAQ. After removal of 5 bases from V and 6 bases from J, the junction contained 10 bases not matched to a gene.